Presented here are 3 T cell receptor beta chains from one specimen sequenced in a study of shared clonotypes between healthy human individuals (dated by TCRdb to 2020 to 2021). Libraries were prepared through the immunoSEQ multiplex PCR assay. Held by TCRdb, this immuneACCESS table contains in-frame sequences only and omits some clones. Under half of the omission traces to an unresolved V gene where checked; the cause of the rest is unknown. For this sample there are roughly 700,000 clones; around 74% appear just once. The biggest ten clones account for over 1.5% of the sample. The specimen was memory CD4+ T cells sorted from blood. According to the study, the label for this sample's cell subset or site signals: CD45RA-negative fraction. These receptors came from a woman aged 25-40 years in good health.

The V gene is TRBV2, the J gene TRBJ2-7; D is unclear. V lost 5 bases and J lost 5, with 7 bases in between. This CDR3 has 11 residues. CDR1 and CDR2 (germline): SNHLY, FYNNEI. The CDR3 is CASSPQNEQYF. In DNA form, the CDR3 reads TGTGCCAGCAGTCCCCAAAACGAGCAGTACTTC. The whole variable domain, filled in from reference TRBV2 and TRBJ2-7, reads EPEVTQTPSHQVTQMGQEVILRCVPISNHLYFYWYRQILGQKVEFLVSFYNNEISEKSEIFDDQFSVERPDGSNFTLKIRSTKLEDSAMYFCASSPQNEQYFGPGTRLTVT.

This rearrangement joins TRBV7-2 to TRBJ1-1; D not certain. The ends were cut back, 0 bases at V and 1 base at J, with 6 bases in the middle. The CDR3 totals 14 residues. Germline V gene lookup returns CDR1 SGHTA and CDR2 FQGNSA. The CDR3 here is CASSLAVGNTEAFF. CDR3 coding DNA: TGTGCCAGCAGCTTAGCCGTAGGGAACACTGAAGCTTTCTTT.

The chain employs TRBV20-1 and TRBJ1-1; perhaps TRBD1 as D (5 bases). The ends were cut back, 4 bases at V and 8 bases at J, with 8 bases in the middle. Germline loops: CDR1 DFQATT, CDR2 SNEGSKA (reference sequence). The CDR3 consists of 10 residues. CDR3 region: CSATWTEAFF. The CDR3 region has the DNA TGCAGTGCTACCTGGACAGAAGCTTTCTTT.